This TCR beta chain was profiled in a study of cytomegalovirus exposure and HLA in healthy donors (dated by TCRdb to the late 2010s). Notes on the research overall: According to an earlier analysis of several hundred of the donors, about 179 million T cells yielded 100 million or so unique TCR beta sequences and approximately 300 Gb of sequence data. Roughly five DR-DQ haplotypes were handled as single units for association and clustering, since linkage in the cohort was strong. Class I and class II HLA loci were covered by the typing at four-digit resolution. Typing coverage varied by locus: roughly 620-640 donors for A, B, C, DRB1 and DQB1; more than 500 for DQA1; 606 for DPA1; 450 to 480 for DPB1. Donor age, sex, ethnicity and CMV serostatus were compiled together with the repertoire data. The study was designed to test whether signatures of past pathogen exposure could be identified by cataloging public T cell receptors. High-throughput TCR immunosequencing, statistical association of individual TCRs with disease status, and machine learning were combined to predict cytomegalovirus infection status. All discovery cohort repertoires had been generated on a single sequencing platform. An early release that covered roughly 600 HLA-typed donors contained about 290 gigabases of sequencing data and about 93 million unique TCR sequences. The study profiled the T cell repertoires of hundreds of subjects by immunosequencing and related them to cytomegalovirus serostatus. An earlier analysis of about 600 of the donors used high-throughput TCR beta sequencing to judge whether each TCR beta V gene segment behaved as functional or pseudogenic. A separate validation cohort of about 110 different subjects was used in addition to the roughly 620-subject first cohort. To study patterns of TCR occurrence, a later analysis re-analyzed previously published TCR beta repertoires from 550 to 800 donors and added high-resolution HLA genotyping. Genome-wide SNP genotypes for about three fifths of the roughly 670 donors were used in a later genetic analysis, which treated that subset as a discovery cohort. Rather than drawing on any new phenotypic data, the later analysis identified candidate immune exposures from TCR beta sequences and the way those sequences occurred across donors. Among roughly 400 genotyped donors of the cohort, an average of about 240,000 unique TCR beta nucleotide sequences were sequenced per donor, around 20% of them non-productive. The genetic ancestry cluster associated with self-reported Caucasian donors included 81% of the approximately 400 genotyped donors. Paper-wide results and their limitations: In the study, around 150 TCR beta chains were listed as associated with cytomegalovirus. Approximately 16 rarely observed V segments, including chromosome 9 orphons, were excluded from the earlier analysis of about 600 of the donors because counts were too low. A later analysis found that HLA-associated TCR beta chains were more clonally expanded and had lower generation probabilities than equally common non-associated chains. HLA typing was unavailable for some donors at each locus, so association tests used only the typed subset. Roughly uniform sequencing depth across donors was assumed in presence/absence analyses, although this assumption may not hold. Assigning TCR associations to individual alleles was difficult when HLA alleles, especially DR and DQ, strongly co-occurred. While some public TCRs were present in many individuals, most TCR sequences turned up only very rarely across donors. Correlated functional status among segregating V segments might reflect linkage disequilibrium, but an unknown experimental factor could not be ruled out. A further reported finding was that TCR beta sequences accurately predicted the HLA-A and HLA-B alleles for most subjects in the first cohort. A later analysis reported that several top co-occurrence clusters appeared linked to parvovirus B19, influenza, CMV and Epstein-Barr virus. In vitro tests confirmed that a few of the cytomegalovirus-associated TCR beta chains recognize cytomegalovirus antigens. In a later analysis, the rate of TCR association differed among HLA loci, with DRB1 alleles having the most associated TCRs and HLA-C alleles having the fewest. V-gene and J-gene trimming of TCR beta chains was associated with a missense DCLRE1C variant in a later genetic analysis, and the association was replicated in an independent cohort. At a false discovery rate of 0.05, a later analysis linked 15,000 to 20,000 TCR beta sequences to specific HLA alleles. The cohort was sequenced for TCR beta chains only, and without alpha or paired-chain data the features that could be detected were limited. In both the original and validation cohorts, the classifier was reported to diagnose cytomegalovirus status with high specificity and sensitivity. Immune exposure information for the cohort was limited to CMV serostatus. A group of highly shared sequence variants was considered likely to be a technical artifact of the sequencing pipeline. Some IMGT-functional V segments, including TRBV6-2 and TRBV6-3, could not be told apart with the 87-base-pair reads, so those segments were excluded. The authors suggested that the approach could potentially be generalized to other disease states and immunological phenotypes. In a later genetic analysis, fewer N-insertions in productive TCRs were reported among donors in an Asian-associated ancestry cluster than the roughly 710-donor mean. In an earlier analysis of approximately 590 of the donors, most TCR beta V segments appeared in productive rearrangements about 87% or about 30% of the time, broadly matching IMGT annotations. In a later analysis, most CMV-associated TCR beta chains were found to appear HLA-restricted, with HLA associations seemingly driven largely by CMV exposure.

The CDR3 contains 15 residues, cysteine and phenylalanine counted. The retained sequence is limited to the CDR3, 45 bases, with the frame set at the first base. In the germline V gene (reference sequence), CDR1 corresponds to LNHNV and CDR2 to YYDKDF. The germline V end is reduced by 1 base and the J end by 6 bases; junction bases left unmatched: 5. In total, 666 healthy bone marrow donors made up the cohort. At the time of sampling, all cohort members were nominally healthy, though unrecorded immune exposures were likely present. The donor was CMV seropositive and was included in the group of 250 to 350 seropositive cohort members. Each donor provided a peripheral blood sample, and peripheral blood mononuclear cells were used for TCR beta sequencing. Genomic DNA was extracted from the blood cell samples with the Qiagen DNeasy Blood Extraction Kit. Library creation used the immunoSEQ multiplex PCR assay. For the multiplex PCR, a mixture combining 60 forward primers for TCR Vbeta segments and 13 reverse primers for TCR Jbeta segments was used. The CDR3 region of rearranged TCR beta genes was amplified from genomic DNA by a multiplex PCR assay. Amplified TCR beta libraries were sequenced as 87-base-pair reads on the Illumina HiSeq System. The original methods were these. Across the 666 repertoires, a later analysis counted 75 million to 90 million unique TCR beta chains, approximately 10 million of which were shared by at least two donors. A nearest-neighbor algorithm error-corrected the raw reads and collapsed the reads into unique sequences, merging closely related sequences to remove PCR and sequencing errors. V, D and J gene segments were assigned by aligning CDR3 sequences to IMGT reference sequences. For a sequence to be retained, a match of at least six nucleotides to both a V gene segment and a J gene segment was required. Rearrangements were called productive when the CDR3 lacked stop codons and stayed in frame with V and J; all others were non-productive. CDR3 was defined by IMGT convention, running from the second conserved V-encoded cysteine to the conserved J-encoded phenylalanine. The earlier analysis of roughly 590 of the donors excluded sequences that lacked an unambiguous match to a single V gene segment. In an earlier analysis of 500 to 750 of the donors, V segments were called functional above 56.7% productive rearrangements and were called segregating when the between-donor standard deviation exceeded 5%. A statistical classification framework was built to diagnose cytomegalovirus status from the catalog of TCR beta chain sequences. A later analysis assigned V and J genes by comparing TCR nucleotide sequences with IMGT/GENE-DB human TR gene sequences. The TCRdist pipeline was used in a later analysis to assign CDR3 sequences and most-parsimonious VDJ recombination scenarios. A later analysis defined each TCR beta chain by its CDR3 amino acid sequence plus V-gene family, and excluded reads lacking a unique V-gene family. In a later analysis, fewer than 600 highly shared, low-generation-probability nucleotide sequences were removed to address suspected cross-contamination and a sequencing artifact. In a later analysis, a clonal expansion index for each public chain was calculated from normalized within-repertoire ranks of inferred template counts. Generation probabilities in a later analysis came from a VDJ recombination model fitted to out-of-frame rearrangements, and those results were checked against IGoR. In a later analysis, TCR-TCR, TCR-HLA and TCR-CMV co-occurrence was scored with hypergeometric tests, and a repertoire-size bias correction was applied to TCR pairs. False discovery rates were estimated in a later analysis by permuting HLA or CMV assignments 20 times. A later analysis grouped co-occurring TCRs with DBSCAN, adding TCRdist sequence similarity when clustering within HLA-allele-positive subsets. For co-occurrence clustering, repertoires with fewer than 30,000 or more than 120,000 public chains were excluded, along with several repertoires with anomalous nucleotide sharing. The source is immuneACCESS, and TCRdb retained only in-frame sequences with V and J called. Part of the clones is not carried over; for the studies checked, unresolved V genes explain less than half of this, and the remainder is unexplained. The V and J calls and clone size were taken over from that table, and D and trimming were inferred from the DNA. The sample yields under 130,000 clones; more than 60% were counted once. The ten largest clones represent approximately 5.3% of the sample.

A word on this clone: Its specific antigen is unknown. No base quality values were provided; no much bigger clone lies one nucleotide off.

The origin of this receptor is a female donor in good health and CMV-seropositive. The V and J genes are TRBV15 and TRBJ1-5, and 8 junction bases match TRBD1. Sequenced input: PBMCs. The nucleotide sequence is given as TGTGCCACCAGCAGAGGCCCAGGGGGCGGTCAGCCCCAGCATTTT. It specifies CATSRGPGGGQPQHF.